This TCR beta chain emerged from a study of type 1 regulatory T cells. Background on the study: This in vitro CD4 product, T-allo10, is enriched for Tr1 cells and alloantigen-specific. Broader study findings: Compared with non-Tr1 cells, Tr1 cells showed a narrower TCR repertoire.

Regarding this clonotype: As yet, its antigen is unknown. A much more abundant neighbour one base away suggests this may be a read error.

Per the germline V gene, CDR1 is MDHEN and CDR2 is SYDVKM. CDR3 length: 17 amino acids. Each CDR3 protein is one row after TCRdb ran MiXCR on the reads. The table has approximately 43,000 distinct CDR3 sequences, about 12% seen once. The rearrangement joins TRBV28 to TRBJ2-1, with a possible D match to TRBD2 (5 bases). Sequences were obtained from cultured non-Tr1 T cells, either the whole culture or a sorted T cell fraction (not recorded which). The TCR was taken from a human donor in good health. CDR3 coding DNA: TGTGTCAGCAGCCCGGCTCAGGCGGGCGGAACCTACAATGAGCAGTTCTTC. This translates into CVSSPAQAGGTYNEQFF.